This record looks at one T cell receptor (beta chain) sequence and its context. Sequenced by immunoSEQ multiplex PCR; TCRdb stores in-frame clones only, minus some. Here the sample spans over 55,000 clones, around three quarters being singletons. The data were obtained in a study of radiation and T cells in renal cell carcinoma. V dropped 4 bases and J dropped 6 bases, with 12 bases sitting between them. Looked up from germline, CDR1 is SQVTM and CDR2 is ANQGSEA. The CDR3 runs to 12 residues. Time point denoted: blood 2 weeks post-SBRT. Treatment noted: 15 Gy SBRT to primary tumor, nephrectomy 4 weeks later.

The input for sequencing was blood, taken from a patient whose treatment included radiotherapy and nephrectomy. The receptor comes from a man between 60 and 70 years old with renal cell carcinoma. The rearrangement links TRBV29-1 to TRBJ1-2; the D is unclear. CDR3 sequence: CSVGRERDGYTF. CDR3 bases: TGCAGCGTTGGGAGGGAACGGGATGGCTACACCTTC.